One T cell receptor (beta chain) is described in this entry. Assay used: immunoSEQ multiplex PCR; TCRdb lists only in-frame clones, some missing. The repertoire holds 310,000 or so clones, with approximately 92% as singletons. Per the germline V gene, CDR1 is SGDLS and CDR2 is YYNGEE. The CDR3 contains 14 residues. V trimming: 3 bases; J trimming: 5 bases; junction bases outside the gene matches: 8. Donors were grouped by their self-reported clinical history. What the recovered Cohort 3 donors had was two negative PCRs, clearance, or symptom resolution. The data derive from a study of blood T cell repertoires in COVID-19. Study-level background: The United States, Italy and Spain were the sources of the acute and convalescent COVID-19 samples.

The specimen sequenced was PBMCs or T cells enriched from blood (not recorded which). This clonotype was obtained from a woman in her twenties or thirties who had recovered from COVID-19. The genes are TRBV9 and TRBJ2-7; 7 bases map to TRBD1. The CDR3 nucleotides are TGTGCCAGCAGCGCAGACCCGACAGGGCACGAGCAGTACTTC. This encodes CASSADPTGHEQYF.